These 10 T cell receptor beta chains originate from one sample sequenced in a study of blood T cell repertoires in COVID-19. Sequencing was performed with immunoSEQ multiplex PCR; in TCRdb, only in-frame clones are kept and a portion is missing. The sample has over 250,000 clones, about 80% seen once. The sequencing sample was made of PBMCs or T cells enriched from blood (not recorded which). These TCRs come from a man aged 25 to 40 with acute COVID-19.

The V call is TRBV3-1 (or the pseudogene TRBV3-2), the J call TRBJ1-1; D unclear. V was pared by 0 bases and J by 6 bases, with 14 bases between. This CDR3 is 15 amino acids long. Germline assignment: CDR1 LGHDT and CDR2 YNNKEL (reference sequence). Written as DNA, the CDR3 is TGTGCCAGCAGCCAAGACACCGGAAGGCGGTCTGAAGCTTTCTTT. Amino acids: CASSQDTGRRSEAFF.

The chain is built from TRBV11-3 and TRBJ1-2; 8 bases line up with TRBD1. V lost 0 bases to trimming and J lost 7 bases; unmatched junction nucleotides: 4. The CDR3 is 14 residues long. Germline-derived CDR1 and CDR2 are SGHNT and YENEEA. The DNA of the CDR3 is TGTGCCAGCAGCTTAGATGCAGGGGGCGGTGGCTACACCTTC. Residues: CASSLDAGGGGYTF.

The chain employs TRBV27 and TRBJ1-4; D ambiguous. CDR1 MNHEY and CDR2 SMNVEV come from the germline V gene (reference sequence). Deletions cut 2 bases from V and 0 bases from J, with 13 bases between. The CDR3 is 17 residues long. The CDR3 DNA reads TGTGCCAGCAGTTTACGGGGTCTGGGCGCAACTAATGAAAAACTGTTTTTT. Encoded protein: CASSLRGLGATNEKLFF.

This chain uses TRBV28 with TRBJ1-5; the D gene is possibly TRBD1 (6 bases). The germline gives CDR1 MDHEN, CDR2 SYDVKM. Trimming left V 7 bases short and J 1 base short, with 14 bases between. This CDR3 contains 15 residues. The CDR3 sequence is CASTITGTSNQPQHF. The CDR3 nucleotides are TGTGCCAGCACCATCACAGGGACGAGCAATCAGCCCCAGCATTTT.

The CDR3 DNA reads as TGCGCCAGCAGCCAAGACCTAGCGGGAAACAATGAGCAGTTCTTC. Protein sequence: CASSQDLAGNNEQFF. The V and J genes are TRBV4-3 and TRBJ2-1; TRBD2 agrees at 9 bases. The germline V gene encodes CDR1 LGHNA and CDR2 YSLEER. The junction had 2 bases not matched to a gene; V was cut back by 0 bases and J by 5 bases. This CDR3 comprises 15 residues.

The CDR3 spells CASSIIQRGDNEQFF. The CDR3 DNA follows: TGTGCCAGTAGTATAATACAGCGGGGCGACAATGAGCAGTTCTTC. V usage is TRBV19 and J usage is TRBJ2-1, with TRBD2 identical over 7 bases. The CDR3 length is 15 residues. With 2 bases clipped from V and 5 bases from J, the junction kept 6 bases outside the gene matches. Germline loops: CDR1 LNHDA, CDR2 SQIVND (reference sequence).

A remark on this clone: At the DNA level, this CDR3 is encoded by other sequences in the same sample as well. CDR3 sequence: CASSQGGVNEQFF. CDR3 nucleotides: TGCGCCAGCAGCCAAGGGGGGGTGAATGAGCAGTTCTTC. The gene calls are TRBV4-1 and TRBJ2-1; possibly TRBD2 for D (6 bases). V lost 1 base and J lost 7, with 8 bases in between. Germline assignment: CDR1 MGHRA and CDR2 YSYEKL. This CDR3 contains 13 residues.

The chain joins TRBV6-5 to TRBJ2-1; possibly TRBD2 for D (5 bases). V was cut by 7 bases and J by 5 bases, with 6 bases left in between. The CDR3 spans 11 residues. Germline V gene data show CDR1 as MNHEY and CDR2 as SVGAGI. The DNA for the CDR3 is TGTGCCAGCAAGAGGGACAATGAGCAGTTCTTC. Its translation is CASKRDNEQFF.

CDR3 nucleotide sequence: TGTGCCAGCAGGGAAAGTTACACTAGCGGGGGTAATGAGCAGTTCTTC. Protein sequence: CASRESYTSGGNEQFF. J is TRBJ2-1 and V is TRBV2, with TRBD2 identical over 11 bases. The V gene's germline CDR1 is SNHLY and CDR2 FYNNEI. The CDR3 is 16 residues long. The V segment lost 6 bases and the J segment 7 bases; nucleotides outside the gene matches: 11. Full variable domain (outside the CDR3, taken from reference TRBV2 and TRBJ2-1): EPEVTQTPSHQVTQMGQEVILRCVPISNHLYFYWYRQILGQKVEFLVSFYNNEISEKSEIFDDQFSVERPDGSNFTLKIRSTKLEDSAMYFCASRESYTSGGNEQFFGPGTRLTVL.

The chain links TRBV7-3 to TRBJ2-1; 7 bases line up with TRBD2. Germline-derived CDR1 and CDR2 are SGHTA and FQGTGA. Trimming at V came to 5 bases and at J to 5 bases, leaving 9 bases not matched to a gene. This CDR3 has 15 amino acids. Here the CDR3 DNA reads TGTGCCAGCAGCCTCGGGGGACTACGGAACAATGAGCAGTTCTTC. Its protein product is CASSLGGLRNNEQFF.